This T cell receptor beta chain was obtained from a study of blood T cell repertoires in COVID-19. The wider study: T cells, B-cell-depleted T cells, or PBMCs provided the cDNA or gDNA that served as material.

Germline assignment: CDR1 LNHDA and CDR2 SQIVND (reference sequence). Trimming at V came to 4 bases and at J to 8 bases, leaving 2 bases not matched to a gene. The CDR3 has 12 amino acids. Assignment of participants to cohorts was predicated upon participant-reported clinical history. Recovered status applied to Cohort 3 donors who had two consecutive negative PCRs. It also applied to those with clearance or with symptom resolution. Original methodology: Estimates of nucleated cell counts were drawn from the amplification of reference gene primers. Measured with immunoSEQ multiplex PCR; TCRdb has only the in-frame clones, and not every one. V and J calls and clone size follow that table, whereas D and trimming were derived from the DNA. Here the sample spans around 330,000 clones, roughly 90% being singletons.

V usage is TRBV19 and J usage is TRBJ2-1, with 7 bases identical to TRBD1. This sequence was found in a man aged 55 to 70 who had recovered from COVID-19. The sequencing input was PBMCs or T cells enriched from blood (not recorded which). This chain's CDR3 is CASSRQGDEQFF. The DNA for the CDR3 is TGTGCCAGTAGTAGACAGGGCGATGAGCAGTTCTTC.